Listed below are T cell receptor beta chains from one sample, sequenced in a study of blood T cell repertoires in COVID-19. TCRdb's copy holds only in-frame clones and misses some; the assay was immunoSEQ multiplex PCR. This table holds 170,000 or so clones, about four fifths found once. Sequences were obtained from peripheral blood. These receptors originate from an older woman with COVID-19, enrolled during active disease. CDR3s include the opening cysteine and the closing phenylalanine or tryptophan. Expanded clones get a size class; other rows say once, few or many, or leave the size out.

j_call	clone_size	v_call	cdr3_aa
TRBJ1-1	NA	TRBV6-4	CASSDSPPEGRTEAFF
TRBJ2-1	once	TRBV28	CASSLLGVNEQFF
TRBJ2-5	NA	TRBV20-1	CSARRAETQYF
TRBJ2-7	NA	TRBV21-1	CASSDRPAGPLSYEQYF
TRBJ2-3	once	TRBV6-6	CASSADRVSVDTQYF
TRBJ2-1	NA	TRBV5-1	CASSLERPSGYNEQFF
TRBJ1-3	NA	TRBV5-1	CASSTADSSGNTIYF
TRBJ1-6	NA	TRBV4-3	CASSQEAGNTYNSPLHF
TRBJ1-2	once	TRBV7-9	CASSLAGITNYGYTF
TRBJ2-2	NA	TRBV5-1	CASSLVAGRTGELFF
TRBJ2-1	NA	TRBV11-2	CASSSRGVAGGMTYNEQFF
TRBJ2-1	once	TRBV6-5	CASSRSGEQFF
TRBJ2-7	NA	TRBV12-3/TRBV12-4	CASGAGMAYEQYF
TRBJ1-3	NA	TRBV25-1	CASSLGQGNTIYF
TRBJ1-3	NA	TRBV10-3	CAILATAGDTIYF
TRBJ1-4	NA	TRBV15	CATRTGSNEKLFF
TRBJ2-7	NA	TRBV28	CASSPTSGKTYEQYF
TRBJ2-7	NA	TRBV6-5	CASSYSNRDYEQYF
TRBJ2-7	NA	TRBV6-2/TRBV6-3	CASSSTTSGDFYEQYF
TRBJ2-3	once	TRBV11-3	CASSSRGGDTQYF
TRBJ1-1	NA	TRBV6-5	CASSYSGWTEAFF
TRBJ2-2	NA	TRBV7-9	CASSLAGPNTGELFF
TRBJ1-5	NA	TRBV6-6	CASSPPAGAGQPQHF
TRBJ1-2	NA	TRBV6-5	CASKGGTGVNYGYTF
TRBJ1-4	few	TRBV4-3	CASSQEGGSDEKLFF
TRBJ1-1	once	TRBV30	CAWTRGGATEAFF
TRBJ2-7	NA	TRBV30	CAWSVQGFNAQYF